The 8 T cell receptor beta chains in this list originate from one sample, sequenced in a study of CD8+CD57+ T cells in acquired aplastic anemia. Investigators profiled TCR beta VDJ and CDR3 from genomic DNA template. In TCRdb, the reads were re-called with MiXCR into one record per CDR3 protein. The top ten clones hold about 1.1% of a sample with 150,000 to 200,000 distinct CDR3 sequences, about 48% of them seen once. Sequencing was performed on sorted CD4+, CD8+, or CD8+CD57+ T cells (not recorded which) from PBMCs. The receptor set was obtained from a human donor in good health.

This chain uses TRBV10-2 with TRBJ2-1, with 8 positions matching TRBD1. The end of the DNA fits TRBJ2-7 better, so the J call may be wrong. The CDR3 is made up of 18 amino acids. Germline V gene sequence: CDR1 WSHSY, CDR2 SAAADI. The CDR3 DNA reads as TGCGCCAGCAGTGAAGGGCCAGGGGGCAAGTTATTGTTCAACGAGCAGTACTTC. Amino acids: CASSEGPGGKLLFNEQYF.

This clonotype was recorded a few times. The genes are TRBV7-2 and TRBJ2-7; D unresolved. The V end was cut by 5 bases, the J end by 2 bases, with 10 bases between. Germline CDR1 reads SGHTA; CDR2 reads FQGNSA. This CDR3 has 13 amino acids. CDR3: CASSPDLPYEQYF. In DNA form, the CDR3 reads TGTGCCAGCAGCCCGGACCTCCCCTACGAGCAGTACTTC.

This clonotype was seen ten or more times. The V and J genes are TRBV11-2 and TRBJ1-6; D remains unclear. The V gene's germline CDR1 is SGHAT and CDR2 FQNNGV. This CDR3 has 18 residues. V dropped 5 bases and J dropped 3 bases, with 20 bases sitting between them. CDR3 nucleotides: TGTGCCAGCAGCACAGATGACCGTTACGTTAGCTATAATTCACCCCTCCACTTT. Residues: CASSTDDRYVSYNSPLHF.

The chain joins TRBV20-1 to TRBJ1-2, with D tentatively TRBD1 (5 bases). Trimming cost V 6 bases and J 6 bases, with 11 bases left between them. Germline V CDR1 and CDR2: DFQATT, SNEGSKA (reference sequence). This CDR3 region has 11 residues. The CDR3: CSAPGTHGYTF. Here the CDR3 DNA reads TGCAGTGCCCCCGGGACCCATGGCTACACCTTC.

The V and J genes are TRBV6-1 and TRBJ1-2; D is unclear. The CDR3 consists of 13 residues. The germline V gene encodes CDR1 MNHNS and CDR2 SASEGT. V shed 2 bases and J shed 4 bases, with 8 bases lying between them. The DNA for the CDR3 is TGTGCCAGCAGTGAAAAAGGAAGCTATGGCTACACCTTC. Protein: CASSEKGSYGYTF.

Many counts were recorded for this clonotype. The chain links TRBV19 to TRBJ2-7; 8 bases agree with TRBD2. Trimming removed 0 bases from V and 2 bases from J; junction bases left unmatched: 6. Germline CDR1 reads LNHDA; CDR2 reads SQIVND (reference sequence). The CDR3 is 16 amino acids. CDR3 protein: CASSIDPSGRTYEQYF. In DNA form, the CDR3 reads TGTGCCAGTAGTATAGACCCTAGCGGGCGGACCTACGAGCAGTACTTC.

V is TRBV12-3 or TRBV12-4 and J is TRBJ2-7; 7 bases agree with TRBD1. The trim removed 2 bases at V and 2 bases at J, leaving 6 bases unmatched. This CDR3 has 15 residues. The CDR3 DNA reads as TGTGCCAGCAGTTTAAAGGGGGCGGCAGCCTACGAGCAGTACTTC. It encodes CASSLKGAAAYEQYF.

The sample holds many counts of this clonotype. The chain recombines TRBV20-1 with TRBJ2-7, with 8 bases fitting TRBD1. This CDR3 is built from 14 residues. CDR1 and CDR2 from the germline V gene are DFQATT and SNEGSKA (reference sequence). With V trimmed by 0 bases and J by 2 bases, 3 bases remained unmatched. This chain's CDR3 is CSARDGTGAYEQYF. Written as DNA, the CDR3 is TGCAGTGCTAGAGATGGGACAGGAGCCTACGAGCAGTACTTC.